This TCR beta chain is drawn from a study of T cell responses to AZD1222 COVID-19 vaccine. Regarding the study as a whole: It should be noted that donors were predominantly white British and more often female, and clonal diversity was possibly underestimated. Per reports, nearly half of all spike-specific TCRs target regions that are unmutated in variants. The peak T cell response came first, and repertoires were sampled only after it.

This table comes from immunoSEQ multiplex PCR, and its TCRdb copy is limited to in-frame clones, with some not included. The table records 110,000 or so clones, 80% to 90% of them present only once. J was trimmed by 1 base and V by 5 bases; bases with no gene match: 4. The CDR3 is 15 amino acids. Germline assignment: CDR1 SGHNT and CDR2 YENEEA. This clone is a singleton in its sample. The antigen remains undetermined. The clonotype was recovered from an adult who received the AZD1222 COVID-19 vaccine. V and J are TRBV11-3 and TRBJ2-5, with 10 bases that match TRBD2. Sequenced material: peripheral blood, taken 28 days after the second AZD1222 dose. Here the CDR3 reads CASSPRTSGQETQYF. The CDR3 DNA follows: TGTGCCAGCAGCCCCCGGACTAGCGGCCAAGAGACCCAGTACTTC.